This T cell receptor (beta chain) came from a study of post-analysis software for immune sequencing data. Study at large: Relapsing-remitting, secondary progressive and progressive-relapsing courses of multiple sclerosis were included. Overall study findings and caveats: Comparison of patients with controls showed about 5 TRBV segments more frequent in patients, TRBV5-6, TRBV5-1 and TRBV20-1 among them.

This clonotype was counted between two and nine times. Its antigen is not known. Prepared libraries of TCR beta cDNA carried unique molecular identifiers. In TCRdb, the PCR reads were re-called with MiXCR into one record per CDR3 protein. The table has over 700,000 distinct CDR3 sequences, 25% to 30% seen once. Deletions cut 0 bases from V and 4 bases from J, with 15 bases between. Germline CDR1 reads SGHDN; CDR2 reads FVKESK. This CDR3 has 16 residues. J is TRBJ2-5 and V is TRBV14, with TRBD2 as a possible D gene (5 bases). The sequenced material came from blood. The source is a girl aged 10 to 17 with multiple sclerosis. The CDR3 DNA reads TGTGCCAGCAGCCAAGAACCGATCGCGGCGGGAGAGACCCAGTACTTC. It specifies CASSQEPIAAGETQYF.